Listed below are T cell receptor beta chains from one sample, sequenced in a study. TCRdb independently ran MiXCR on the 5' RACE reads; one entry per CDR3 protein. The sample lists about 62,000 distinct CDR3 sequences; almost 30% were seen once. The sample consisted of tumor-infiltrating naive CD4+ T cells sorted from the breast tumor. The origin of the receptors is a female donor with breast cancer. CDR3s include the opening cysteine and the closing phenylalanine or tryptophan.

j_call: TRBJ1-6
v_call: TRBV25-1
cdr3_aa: CASRGGTGSSSYNSPLHF

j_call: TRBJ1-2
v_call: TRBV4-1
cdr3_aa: CASSQDLGRDYGYTF

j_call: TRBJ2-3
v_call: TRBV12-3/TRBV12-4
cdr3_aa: CASSFRGTDTQYF

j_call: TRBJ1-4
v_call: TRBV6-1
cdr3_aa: CASSEAGMTTNEKLFF

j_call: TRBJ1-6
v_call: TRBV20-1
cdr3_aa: CSASRDRRILNSPLHF

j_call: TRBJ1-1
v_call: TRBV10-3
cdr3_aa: CAIRAESNTEAFF

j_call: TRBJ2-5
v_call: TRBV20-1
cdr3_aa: CSADARGLRETQYF

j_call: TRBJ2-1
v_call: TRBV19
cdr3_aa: CASSSRPNNNEQFF

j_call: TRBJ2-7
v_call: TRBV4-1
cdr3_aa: CASSVGIELEQYF

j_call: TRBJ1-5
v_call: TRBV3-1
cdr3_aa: CASSQTAGQPQHF

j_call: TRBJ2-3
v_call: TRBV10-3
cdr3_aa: CAVALSGNVDTQYF

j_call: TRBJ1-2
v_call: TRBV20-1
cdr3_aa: CSASVQGQKPNYGYTF

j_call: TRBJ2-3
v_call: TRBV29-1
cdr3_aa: CSVKILRGGDTQYF

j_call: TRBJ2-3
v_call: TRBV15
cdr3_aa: CATSSTRDRTDTQYF

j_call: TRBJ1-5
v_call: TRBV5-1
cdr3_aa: CASSFGSNSNQPQHF

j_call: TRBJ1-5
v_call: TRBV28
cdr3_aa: CASKVGVDQPQHF

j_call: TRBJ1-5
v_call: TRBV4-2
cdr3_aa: CASSQVIDSGRGNQPQHF

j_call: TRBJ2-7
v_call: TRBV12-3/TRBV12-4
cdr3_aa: CASSFTFGAYEQYF

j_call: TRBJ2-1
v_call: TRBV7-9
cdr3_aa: CASSSHSSYNGQFF

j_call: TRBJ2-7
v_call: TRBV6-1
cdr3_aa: CASRPDPGQGPYEQYF

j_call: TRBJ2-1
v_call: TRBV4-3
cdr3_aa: CASSQGIGSYNEQFF

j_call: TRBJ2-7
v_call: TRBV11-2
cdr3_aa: CASSEQGSSYEQYF

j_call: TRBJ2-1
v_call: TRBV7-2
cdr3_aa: CASSSYEGWRLF

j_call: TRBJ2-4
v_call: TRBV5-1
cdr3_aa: CASSPQGGEDIQYF

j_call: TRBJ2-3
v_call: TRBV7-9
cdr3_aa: CASTTRGDTQYF

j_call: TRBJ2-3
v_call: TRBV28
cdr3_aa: CASGGEGATDTQYF

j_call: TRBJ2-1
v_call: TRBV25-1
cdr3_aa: CASSEYRGRGGNEQFF

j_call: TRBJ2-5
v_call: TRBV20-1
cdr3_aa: CSARDFLRQGGEETQYF

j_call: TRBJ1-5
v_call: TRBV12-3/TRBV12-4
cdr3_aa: CASSLSPRQVREPQHF

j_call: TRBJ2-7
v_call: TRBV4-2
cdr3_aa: CASSQPGTSGYEQYF

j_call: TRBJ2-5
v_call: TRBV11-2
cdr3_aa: CASSLRTSGGKTQYF

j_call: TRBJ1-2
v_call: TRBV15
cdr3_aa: CATSREARGVEGYTF

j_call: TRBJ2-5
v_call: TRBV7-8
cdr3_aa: CASSWGTGEETQYF

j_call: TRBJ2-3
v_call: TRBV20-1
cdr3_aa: CSARGTSRMSTQYF

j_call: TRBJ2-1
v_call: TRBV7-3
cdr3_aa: CASSLIPGTYNEQFF

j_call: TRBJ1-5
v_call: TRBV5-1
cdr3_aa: CASSWGDSNNQPQHF

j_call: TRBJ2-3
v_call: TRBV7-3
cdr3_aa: CASSEENRVHPQYF

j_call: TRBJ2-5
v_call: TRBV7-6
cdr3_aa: CASSLARVQETQYF

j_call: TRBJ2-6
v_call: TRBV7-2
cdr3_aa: CASSLGGRPSGVNVLTF

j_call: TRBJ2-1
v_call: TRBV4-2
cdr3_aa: CASSHNPGLAVSNEQFF

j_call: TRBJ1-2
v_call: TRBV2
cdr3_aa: CASSEQGGYGYTF

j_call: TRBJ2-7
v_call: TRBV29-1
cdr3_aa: CSVALGVDEQYF

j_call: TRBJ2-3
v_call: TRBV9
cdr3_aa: CASSVGSLRDTQYF

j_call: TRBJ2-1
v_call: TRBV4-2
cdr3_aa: CASSRDDRAAYNEQFF

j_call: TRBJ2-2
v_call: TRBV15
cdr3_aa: CATSKAGLNTGELFF

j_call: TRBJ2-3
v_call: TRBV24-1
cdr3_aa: CATSDLPSRVGTDTQYF